These T cell receptor beta chains were read from a single sample in a study of T cells in Graves' hyperthyroidism and ophthalmopathy. TCRdb re-derived calls from the multiplex PCR reads in MiXCR, one entry per CDR3 protein. Seen here are around 520,000 distinct CDR3 sequences, 14% observed once, and the top ten hold 14%. The source material was blood. The receptor source for this set is a woman aged 40 to 49 with Graves' hyperthyroidism. The CDR3 runs from the conserved cysteine through the conserved F or W. Fields, in order: J gene, D gene, V gene, CDR3 protein. A D gene is named only where the DNA matches it firmly.

>TRBJ1-1|NA|TRBV6-1
CASTKKLAGYEAFF
>TRBJ2-1|NA|TRBV7-2
CASSLVGSISNEQFF
>TRBJ2-7|TRBD2|TRBV7-8
CASSFSSGGGGEQYF
>TRBJ1-1|NA|TRBV27
CASSKQGLNTEAFF
>TRBJ2-7|NA|TRBV2
CASRWSGDEQYF
>TRBJ1-1|NA|TRBV7-9
CASSLNLEDTEAFF
>TRBJ2-1|NA|TRBV20-1
CSAYPTRDGEQFF
>TRBJ2-7|NA|TRBV6-1
CASRGTVGQYF
>TRBJ2-5|TRBD2|TRBV29-1
CSVGGLAGSQETQYF
>TRBJ1-1|NA|TRBV5-1
CASSLGFRDTEAFF
>TRBJ2-7|NA|TRBV11-2
CASSLGGHEQYF
>TRBJ2-2|TRBD2|TRBV11-2
CASSLDPGLARTGELFF
>TRBJ1-5|NA|TRBV7-2
CASSLSSGTPPSNQPQHF
>TRBJ1-2|NA|TRBV2
CASSRAKGGYTF
>TRBJ1-1|NA|TRBV3-1
CASTSRGRLNTEAFF
>TRBJ1-1|NA|TRBV18
CASSPRPGNTEAFF
>TRBJ2-3|TRBD1|TRBV20-1
CSASGTGGTDTQYF
>TRBJ2-5|NA|TRBV7-8
CASSRLRVDWQETQYF
>TRBJ2-7|NA|TRBV5-1
CASSSLGPYAYEQYF